Listed below are T cell receptor beta chains from one sample, sequenced in a study of shared clonotypes between healthy human individuals. Some clones are missing from TCRdb's copy, which holds only in-frame ones; the method was immunoSEQ multiplex PCR. Here the sample spans about 2,500,000 clones, more than 90% being singletons. Material for sequencing was naive CD4+ T cells sorted from blood. Receptor source: a man younger than 35 in good health. Both conserved end residues are part of each CDR3. The D gene is left open where the match is weak. A clone size is listed for some rows: how often the clone was seen (once, few, many), or a class if it is expanded.

D gene: -; CDR3 length: 11; J gene: TRBJ1-1; V gene: TRBV7-2; clone size: -; CDR3 protein: CASSWNTEAFF; CDR3 DNA: TGTGCCAGCAGCTGGAACACTGAAGCTTTCTTT
D gene: TRBD2; CDR3 length: 16; J gene: TRBJ2-1; V gene: TRBV11-3; clone size: -; CDR3 protein: CASSLGASGRNDEQFF; CDR3 DNA: TGTGCCAGCAGCTTAGGGGCTAGCGGGAGAAACGATGAGCAGTTCTTC
D gene: TRBD1; CDR3 length: 13; J gene: TRBJ1-4; V gene: TRBV30; clone size: few; CDR3 protein: CAWRGQTNEKLFF; CDR3 DNA: TGTGCCTGGAGGGGACAGACTAATGAAAAACTGTTTTTT
D gene: -; CDR3 length: 12; J gene: TRBJ2-5; V gene: TRBV11-2; clone size: -; CDR3 protein: CAGGASGETQYF; CDR3 DNA: TGTGCTGGGGGAGCTTCCGGTGAGACCCAGTACTTC
D gene: TRBD2; CDR3 length: 14; J gene: TRBJ2-3; V gene: TRBV19; clone size: -; CDR3 protein: CASKGTSLTDTQYF; CDR3 DNA: TGTGCCAGCAAAGGGACTAGCCTCACAGATACGCAGTATTTT
D gene: -; CDR3 length: 16; J gene: TRBJ1-6; V gene: TRBV30; clone size: -; CDR3 protein: CAWSSGSPGYNSPLHF; CDR3 DNA: TGTGCCTGGAGTTCTGGTTCGCCGGGCTATAATTCACCCCTCCACTTT
D gene: -; CDR3 length: 14; J gene: TRBJ2-1; V gene: TRBV5-1; clone size: -; CDR3 protein: CASSPAHGWNEQFF; CDR3 DNA: TGCGCCAGCAGCCCTGCGCATGGATGGAATGAGCAGTTCTTC
D gene: TRBD2; CDR3 length: 15; J gene: TRBJ2-2; V gene: TRBV5-1; clone size: -; CDR3 protein: CASNDLAGVTGELFF; CDR3 DNA: TGCGCCAGCAACGATCTAGCGGGGGTTACCGGGGAGCTGTTTTTT
D gene: TRBD1; CDR3 length: 15; J gene: TRBJ1-4; V gene: TRBV11-2; clone size: -; CDR3 protein: CASSLGDRGNEKLFF; CDR3 DNA: TGTGCCAGCAGCTTAGGGGACAGGGGTAATGAAAAACTGTTTTTT
D gene: -; CDR3 length: 14; J gene: TRBJ2-2; V gene: TRBV18; clone size: -; CDR3 protein: CASRQDGDTGELFF; CDR3 DNA: TGTGCCAGCCGACAGGATGGGGACACCGGGGAGCTGTTTTTT
D gene: -; CDR3 length: 13; J gene: TRBJ1-5; V gene: TRBV6-1; clone size: few; CDR3 protein: CASIVGLGQPQHF; CDR3 DNA: TGTGCCAGCATCGTGGGGCTAGGCCAGCCCCAGCATTTT
D gene: TRBD2; CDR3 length: 16; J gene: TRBJ2-1; V gene: TRBV2; clone size: -; CDR3 protein: CASSEWGGVFYNEQFF; CDR3 DNA: TGTGCCAGCAGTGAATGGGGGGGAGTATTTTACAATGAGCAGTTCTTC
D gene: -; CDR3 length: 14; J gene: TRBJ2-7; V gene: TRBV7-8; clone size: once; CDR3 protein: CASSLKDVAYEQYF; CDR3 DNA: TGTGCCAGCAGTCTAAAAGACGTGGCCTACGAGCAGTACTTC
D gene: TRBD2; CDR3 length: 15; J gene: TRBJ2-7; V gene: TRBV4-3; clone size: -; CDR3 protein: CASSQGTSGYYEQYF; CDR3 DNA: TGCGCCAGCAGCCAAGGGACTAGCGGTTACTACGAGCAGTACTTC
D gene: -; CDR3 length: 13; J gene: TRBJ1-2; V gene: TRBV7-9; clone size: -; CDR3 protein: CASSLNVNYGYTF; CDR3 DNA: TGTGCCAGCAGCTTAAATGTTAACTATGGCTACACCTTC
D gene: TRBD1; CDR3 length: 16; J gene: TRBJ2-3; V gene: TRBV5-8; clone size: once; CDR3 protein: CASSLGQGISTDTQYF; CDR3 DNA: TGTGCCAGCAGCTTGGGACAGGGGATTAGCACAGATACGCAGTATTTT
D gene: -; CDR3 length: 14; J gene: TRBJ1-4; V gene: TRBV5-4; clone size: -; CDR3 protein: CASSFGQLNEKLFF; CDR3 DNA: TGTGCCAGCAGCTTTGGGCAGCTTAATGAAAAACTGTTTTTT
D gene: -; CDR3 length: 16; J gene: TRBJ2-7; V gene: TRBV4-1; clone size: -; CDR3 protein: CASSQEMGQDYYEQYF; CDR3 DNA: TGCGCCAGCAGCCAAGAAATGGGGCAGGATTACTACGAGCAGTACTTC
D gene: -; CDR3 length: 13; J gene: TRBJ2-1; V gene: TRBV18; clone size: -; CDR3 protein: CASSPPNSGEQFF; CDR3 DNA: TGTGCCAGCTCACCACCGAACAGCGGGGAGCAGTTCTTC
D gene: -; CDR3 length: 14; J gene: TRBJ2-3; V gene: TRBV5-1; clone size: -; CDR3 protein: CASSPGGGTDTQYF; CDR3 DNA: TGCGCCAGCAGCCCCGGGGGAGGTACAGATACGCAGTATTTT
D gene: -; CDR3 length: 14; J gene: TRBJ1-3; V gene: TRBV25-1; clone size: -; CDR3 protein: CASRPQGKGNTIYF; CDR3 DNA: TGTGCCAGCAGACCGCAGGGGAAAGGAAACACCATATATTTT
D gene: TRBD2; CDR3 length: 15; J gene: TRBJ2-5; V gene: TRBV7-9; clone size: -; CDR3 protein: CASSTTTGGRETQYF; CDR3 DNA: TGTGCCAGCAGTACAACCACGGGGGGAAGAGAGACCCAGTACTTC
D gene: TRBD2; CDR3 length: 15; J gene: TRBJ2-7; V gene: TRBV5-1; clone size: once; CDR3 protein: CASSLSGTRPYEQYF; CDR3 DNA: TGCGCCAGCAGCTTATCCGGGACTAGACCCTACGAGCAGTACTTC
D gene: -; CDR3 length: 13; J gene: TRBJ2-1; V gene: TRBV5-1; clone size: -; CDR3 protein: CASSPDRRNEQFF; CDR3 DNA: TGCGCCAGCAGCCCGGACAGACGCAATGAGCAGTTCTTC
D gene: -; CDR3 length: 14; J gene: TRBJ1-6; V gene: TRBV27; clone size: -; CDR3 protein: CASSLGTAAGPLHF; CDR3 DNA: TGTGCCAGCAGTCTCGGGACGGCGGCAGGACCCCTCCACTTT
D gene: -; CDR3 length: 13; J gene: TRBJ2-1; V gene: TRBV2; clone size: -; CDR3 protein: CASGRTLIQEQFF; CDR3 DNA: TGTGCCAGCGGGAGGACCCTCATTCAGGAGCAGTTCTTC
D gene: TRBD1; CDR3 length: 17; J gene: TRBJ2-7; V gene: TRBV5-1; clone size: -; CDR3 protein: CASSLALVTGHSYEQYF; CDR3 DNA: TGCGCCAGCAGCTTGGCCCTCGTGACAGGGCACTCCTACGAGCAGTACTTC